This T cell receptor (beta chain) is drawn from a study of T cell responses to AZD1222 COVID-19 vaccine. Germline CDR1 is SQVTM and CDR2 is ANQGSEA. The CDR3 runs 13 residues. Trimming took 1 base from V and 9 from J; bases not matched to a gene: 9. Using immunoSEQ multiplex PCR, the repertoire was profiled, and TCRdb retains in-frame clones only, with some absent. The table lists over 200,000 clones, approximately 94% of them singletons. The source was peripheral blood, collected 28 days after the second dose of the MenACWY control vaccine. The V call is TRBV29-1, the J call TRBJ2-7; 7 bases are shared with TRBD1. This TCR was sampled from an adult who received the MenACWY meningococcal vaccine as a control. The CDR3 protein is CSVEGDRADRQYF. Written as DNA, the CDR3 is TGCAGCGTTGAAGGTGACAGGGCCGATCGGCAGTACTTC.